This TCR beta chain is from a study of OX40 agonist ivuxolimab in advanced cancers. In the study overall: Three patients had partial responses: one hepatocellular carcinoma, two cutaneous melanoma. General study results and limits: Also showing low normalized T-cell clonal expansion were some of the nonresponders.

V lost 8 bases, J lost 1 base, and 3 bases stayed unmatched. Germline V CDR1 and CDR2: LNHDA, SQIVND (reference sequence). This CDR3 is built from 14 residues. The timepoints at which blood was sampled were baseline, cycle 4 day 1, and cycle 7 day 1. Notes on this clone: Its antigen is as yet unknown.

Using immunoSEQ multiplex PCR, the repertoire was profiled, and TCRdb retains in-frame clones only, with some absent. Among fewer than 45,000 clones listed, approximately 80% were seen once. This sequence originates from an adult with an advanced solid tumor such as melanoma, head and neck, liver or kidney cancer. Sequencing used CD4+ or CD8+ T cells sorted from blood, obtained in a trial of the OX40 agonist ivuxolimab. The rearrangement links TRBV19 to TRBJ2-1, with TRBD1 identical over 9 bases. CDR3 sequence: CASLGTGSYNEQFF. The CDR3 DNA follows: TGTGCCAGTCTAGGGACAGGGTCCTACAATGAGCAGTTCTTC.